This T cell receptor (beta chain) was retrieved from a study of CD8+ T cells in alopecia areata. Investigators isolated RNA and reverse transcribed it into cDNA to act as the sequencing template. Using immunoSEQ multiplex PCR, the repertoire was profiled, and TCRdb retains in-frame clones only, with some absent. The sample contains about 98,000 clones, 35% to 50% of which appear only once. This clone turned up a few times. Its antigen is currently unknown. General observations from the study: Scalp sequencing captures resident alphabeta T cells of normal skin too.

The germline CDR1 and CDR2 sequences are SQVTM and ANQGSEA. V was cut by 6 bases and J by 1 base, with 16 bases left in between. There are 16 residues in the CDR3. The receptor was isolated from a human donor with alopecia areata. This chain uses TRBV29-1 with TRBJ2-6; tentatively, D is TRBD2 (6 bases). Sequenced: CD4+ T cells sorted from blood. CDR3 protein: CSVSGESGSGANVLTF. CDR3 nucleotide sequence: TGCAGCGTGTCGGGGGAATCGGGTTCTGGGGCCAACGTCCTGACTTTC.